A single sample is the source of the 29 T cell receptor beta chains below, sequenced in a study of cytomegalovirus exposure and HLA in healthy donors. Profiling relied on immunoSEQ multiplex PCR, and the TCRdb table lists in-frame clones only, not all of them. The sample holds some 350,000 clones; around 87% are singletons and the top ten take approximately 1%. Sequenced input: PBMCs. All receptors derive from a woman aged 25 to 39 in good health and CMV-seropositive.

The genes are TRBV5-1 and TRBJ2-7; D may match TRBD1 or TRBD2 (5 bases each). Germline V gene lookup returns CDR1 SGHRS and CDR2 YFSETQ. Trimming took off 1 base at V and 3 bases at J, with 11 bases between the two ends. The CDR3 consists of 14 residues. The CDR3 DNA reads as TGCGCCAGCAGCTTGTTTCGGGGCGACTACGAGCAGTACTTC. This translates into CASSLFRGDYEQYF. The full variable domain, completed using reference TRBV5-1 and TRBJ2-7, is KAGVTQTPRYLIKTRGQQVTLSCSPISGHRSVSWYQQTPGQGLQFLFEYFSETQRNKGNFPGRFSGRQFSNSRSEMNVSTLELGDSALYLCASSLFRGDYEQYFGPGTRLTVT.

The CDR3 sequence is CASSFGTGTYYEQYF. The CDR3 DNA reads TGTGCCAGCAGCTTTGGGACAGGGACCTACTACGAGCAGTACTTC. The chain carries TRBV11-2 and TRBJ2-7, with 9 bases matching TRBD1. The V and J ends lost 3 bases and 3 bases, in that order; junction bases with no gene match: 6. CDR3 length: 15 amino acids. Germline lookup yields CDR1 SGHAT and CDR2 FQNNGV. Full variable domain (remainder filled in from reference TRBV11-2 and TRBJ2-7): EAGVAQSPRYKIIEKRQSVAFWCNPISGHATLYWYQQILGQGPKLLIQFQNNGVVDDSQLPKDRFSAERLKGVDSTLKIQPAKLEDSAVYLCASSFGTGTYYEQYFGPGTRLTVT.

The CDR3 sequence is CASSQDWGTGTEAFF. The CDR3 bases are TGCGCCAGCAGCCAAGATTGGGGGACAGGGACTGAAGCTTTCTTT. This chain uses TRBV4-1 with TRBJ1-1, with TRBD1 matching 9 bases. This CDR3 is 15 amino acids long. Germline lookup yields CDR1 MGHRA and CDR2 YSYEKL. V was pared by 0 bases and J by 5 bases, with 4 bases of the junction left unmatched.

The rearrangement joins TRBV7-9 to TRBJ2-1; D is uncertain. The V gene's germline CDR1 is SEHNR and CDR2 FQNEAQ (reference sequence). This CDR3 has 12 residues. Deletions cut 2 bases from V and 8 bases from J, with 7 bases between. In DNA form, the CDR3 reads TGTGCCAGCAGCTTAAAAGGCGATGAGCAGTTCTTC. Translating gives CASSLKGDEQFF.

The chain is built from TRBV5-4 and TRBJ2-3; D not resolved. V lost 1 base and J 3 bases, leaving 9 bases between the germline ends. CDR3 length equals 14 residues. Germline V gene data show CDR1 as SGHNT and CDR2 as YYREEE (reference sequence). The CDR3 loop is CASSLSPRTDTQYF. The CDR3 region has the DNA TGTGCCAGCAGCTTGAGTCCTCGGACAGATACGCAGTATTTT.

The chain couples TRBV14 to TRBJ2-7, with 9 positions matching TRBD1. The length of the CDR3 is 17 residues. CDR1 SGHDN and CDR2 FVKESK come from the germline V gene. The V and J ends lost 4 bases and 0 bases, in that order; junction bases with no gene match: 10. CDR3 sequence reads: CASSLSGQGITSYEQYF. As DNA, the CDR3 is TGTGCCAGCAGCCTGTCGGGACAGGGTATCACCTCCTACGAGCAGTACTTC. Filled out from reference TRBV14 and TRBJ2-7, the complete variable domain reads EAGVTQFPSHSVIEKGQTVTLRCDPISGHDNLYWYRRVMGKEIKFLLHFVKESKQDESGMPNNRFLAERTGGTYSTLKVQPAELEDSGVYFCASSLSGQGITSYEQYFGPGTRLTVT.

This clone was picked up one time. The chain has TRBV27 and TRBJ2-3, with 12 bases matching TRBD2. The CDR3 covers 16 residues. V lost 3 bases and J lost 0; bases outside the gene matches: 1. Germline V lookup: CDR1 MNHEY, CDR2 SMNVEV (reference sequence). Here the CDR3 DNA reads TGTGCCAGCAGTTTGACTAGCGGGAGAAGCACAGATACGCAGTATTTT. It encodes CASSLTSGRSTDTQYF.

The V gene is TRBV4-3, the J gene TRBJ2-1, with 8 bases fitting TRBD2. Germline V gene lookup returns CDR1 LGHNA and CDR2 YSLEER. The trim removed 1 base at V and 6 bases at J, leaving 2 bases unmatched. This CDR3 has 14 residues. As DNA, the CDR3 is TGCGCCAGCAGCCAAGCCGGGACTAGCAATGAGCAGTTCTTC. Its protein product is CASSQAGTSNEQFF.

This clone was recorded a few times. CDR3 protein: CASSVNSPYGYTF. The CDR3 DNA follows: TGTGCCAGCAGTGTGAACTCTCCCTATGGCTACACCTTC. The gene calls are TRBV2 and TRBJ1-2; unclear D gene. In germline, CDR1 is SNHLY, CDR2 FYNNEI. The V end lost 4 bases, the J end lost 4 bases, and 10 bases lay between the germline ends. This CDR3 has 13 amino acids. The full variable domain, in which reference TRBV2 and TRBJ1-2 provide the parts outside the CDR3, is EPEVTQTPSHQVTQMGQEVILRCVPISNHLYFYWYRQILGQKVEFLVSFYNNEISEKSEIFDDQFSVERPDGSNFTLKIRSTKLEDSAMYFCASSVNSPYGYTFGSGTRLTVV.

J is TRBJ2-3 and V is TRBV6-5; D is perhaps TRBD1 (5 bases). CDR1 is MNHEY and CDR2 is SVGAGI in the germline V gene. The CDR3 has 14 amino acids. The V end was cut by 6 bases, the J end by 2 bases, with 12 bases between. The CDR3 DNA follows: TGTGCCAGCAGGGACACCCGAACCACAGATACGCAGTATTTT. It yields the protein CASRDTRTTDTQYF.

The CDR3 coding sequence is TGTGCCAGCAGCCAAAGACGACAGGACAAGCGAAGCACCATATATTTT. As protein: CASSQRRQDKRSTIYF. This sequence joins TRBV4-2 and TRBJ1-3; the D gene is possibly TRBD1 (6 bases). Trimming shortened V by 2 bases and J by 9 bases, and 20 bases separated the two germline ends. The CDR3 extends over 16 amino acids. Germline V lookup: CDR1 LGHNA, CDR2 YNFKEQ.

The chain couples TRBV28 to TRBJ1-1; D call uncertain. Trimming cost V 8 bases and J 0 bases, with 7 bases left between them. The CDR3 totals 12 residues. Germline CDR1 reads MDHEN; CDR2 reads SYDVKM. This CDR3 is CASFTLNTEAFF. In DNA form, the CDR3 reads TGTGCCAGCTTTACCCTGAACACTGAAGCTTTCTTT.

This chain links TRBV7-9 with TRBJ2-2; the D is unclear. The germline gives CDR1 SEHNR, CDR2 FQNEAQ (reference sequence). Trimming took 3 bases from V and 1 from J, leaving 6 bases between them. The CDR3 sequence is 14 residues long. The CDR3, as DNA: TGTGCCAGCAGCTTTCGACAGAACACCGGGGAGCTGTTTTTT. Protein product: CASSFRQNTGELFF.

The rearrangement uses TRBV5-1 and TRBJ1-1; D unresolved. Trimming removed 0 bases at V and 4 bases at J, with 19 bases between. CDR3 size: 17 residues. The germline gives CDR1 SGHRS, CDR2 YFSETQ. The CDR3 protein is CASSLVAGGLVITEAFF. In DNA, the CDR3 is TGCGCCAGCAGCTTGGTGGCCGGAGGACTAGTAATCACTGAAGCTTTCTTT.

The chain recombines TRBV4-2 with TRBJ1-1; D is uncertain. Germline CDR1 LGHNA, CDR2 YNFKEQ. The CDR3 covers 14 residues. Trimming pared 0 bases from V and 1 base from J, leaving 6 bases between. CDR3 protein: CASSQDRGNTEAFF. The DNA of the CDR3 is TGTGCCAGCAGCCAAGATCGCGGGAACACTGAAGCTTTCTTT.

The chain links TRBV5-5 to TRBJ1-6, with D unresolved. CDR1 SGHKS and CDR2 YYEKEE come from the germline V gene (reference sequence). V lost 0 bases, J lost 6 bases, and 4 bases lay in between. This CDR3 comprises 13 residues. CDR3 coding DNA: TGTGCCAGCAGCTTGGCCATTAATTCACCCCTCCACTTT. Protein: CASSLAINSPLHF.

The rearrangement joins TRBV4-1 to TRBJ1-3; no definite D call. Trimming pared 1 base from V and 0 bases from J, leaving 10 bases between. This CDR3 spans 16 amino acids. Germline assignment: CDR1 MGHRA and CDR2 YSYEKL. The CDR3 DNA reads as TGCGCCAGCAGCCAAGCGGGCTCCTACTCTGGAAACACCATATATTTT. Its translation: CASSQAGSYSGNTIYF.

This chain connects TRBV4-3 to TRBJ2-7; 7 bases match TRBD1. With V trimmed by 0 bases and J by 3 bases, 11 bases remained unmatched. Per the germline V gene, CDR1 is LGHNA and CDR2 is YSLEER. This CDR3 is 17 amino acids long. CDR3 residues: CASSQDGRGRSNYEQYF. CDR3 nucleotide sequence: TGCGCCAGCAGCCAAGATGGTAGGGGGCGGTCCAACTACGAGCAGTACTTC.

In this sample, this clone turned up a few times. The rearrangement links TRBV2 to TRBJ1-5, with unresolved D. V was pared by 7 bases and J by 4 bases, with 11 bases between. CDR3 length: 13 residues. CDR1 SNHLY and CDR2 FYNNEI come from the germline V gene. The CDR3 region has the DNA TGTGCCAGCACGTTAGACGGGAATCAGCCCCAGCATTTT. It yields the protein CASTLDGNQPQHF.

J is TRBJ2-7 and V is TRBV6-5; D possibly corresponds to TRBD1 (6 bases). Looked up from germline, CDR1 is MNHEY and CDR2 is SVGAGI. The CDR3 has 13 residues. V lost 9 bases, J lost 2 bases, and 14 bases lay in between. The CDR3 reads CARIPGHPYEQYF. CDR3 DNA: TGTGCCAGGATTCCGGGACATCCCTACGAGCAGTACTTC.

The chain is built from TRBV7-3 and TRBJ2-7, with a possible D match to TRBD1 (6 bases). CDR1 SGHTA and CDR2 FQGTGA come from the germline V gene. This CDR3 has 15 residues. Trimming stripped 2 bases from V and 1 base from J, with 12 bases between. The CDR3 DNA follows: TGTGCCAGCAGCTTAGGACCACAGGGATCCTACGAGCAGTACTTC. Its protein product is CASSLGPQGSYEQYF.

The V and J genes are TRBV6-1 and TRBJ1-5; D uncertain. The germline V gene has CDR1 MNHNS and CDR2 SASEGT. V was cut by 7 bases and J by 0 bases, with 13 bases left in between. The CDR3 sequence is 15 residues long. The CDR3 sequence: CASISDGYSNQPQHF. DNA of the CDR3: TGTGCCAGCATCTCTGACGGATATAGCAATCAGCCCCAGCATTTT.

The J gene is TRBJ2-3, the V gene TRBV7-9; 12 nucleotides line up with TRBD1. Germline CDR1 reads SEHNR; CDR2 reads FQNEAQ (reference sequence). Trimming took 3 bases from V and 5 from J; bases not matched to a gene: 6. The CDR3 covers 16 residues. The CDR3 loop reads CASSLGDRGREDTQYF. The DNA for the CDR3 is TGTGCCAGCAGCTTGGGGGACAGGGGGCGTGAAGATACGCAGTATTTT.

The chain uses TRBV5-1 and TRBJ1-5, with no clear D. The CDR3 length is 15 residues. Germline V gene lookup returns CDR1 SGHRS and CDR2 YFSETQ. V was shortened by 0 bases and J by 3 bases, with 10 bases between the two germline ends. The DNA of the CDR3 is TGCGCCAGCAGCTTGGACGGTGCCAACAATCAGCCCCAGCATTTT. It codes for CASSLDGANNQPQHF.

The gene calls are TRBV6-5 and TRBJ1-2; TRBD1 is a possible D gene (5 bases). CDR3 length equals 15 residues. V dropped 1 base and J dropped 8 bases, with 17 bases sitting between them. Germline V lookup: CDR1 MNHEY, CDR2 SVGAGI. The CDR3 reads CASSYYKTGLRGYTF. The CDR3 DNA reads TGTGCCAGCAGTTACTATAAAACGGGGCTCCGGGGCTACACCTTC.

The gene calls are TRBV18 and TRBJ1-6; D is undetermined. The ends were cut back, 4 bases at V and 9 bases at J, with 10 bases in the middle. Per the germline V gene, CDR1 is KGHSH and CDR2 is LQKENI. The CDR3 has 13 residues. CDR3 nucleotide sequence: TGTGCCAGCTCACTTGAAGAGGGTTCACCCCTCCACTTT. Amino acids: CASSLEEGSPLHF. Drawing the rest from reference TRBV18 and TRBJ1-6, the complete variable domain is NAGVMQNPRHLVRRRGQEARLRCSPMKGHSHVYWYRQLPEEGLKFMVYLQKENIIDESGMPKERFSAEFPKEGPSILRIQQVVRGDSAAYFCASSLEEGSPLHFGNGTRLTVT.

This chain uses TRBV2 with TRBJ2-2; D is undetermined. The V and J ends lost 1 base and 4 bases respectively, with 10 bases between them. This CDR3 has 15 amino acids. CDR1 and CDR2 from the germline V gene are SNHLY and FYNNEI. This CDR3 is CASSEDVALTGELFF. The CDR3 DNA reads as TGTGCCAGCAGTGAAGATGTAGCCCTCACCGGGGAGCTGTTTTTT.

This clone was detected only once. This chain links TRBV6-5 with TRBJ2-7, with a weak D call TRBD1 (5 bases). CDR1 and CDR2 (germline): MNHEY, SVGAGI. The CDR3 is made up of 13 amino acids. V shed 5 bases and J shed 6 bases, with 14 bases lying between them. The CDR3 protein is CASSPQVLREQYF. The CDR3 nucleotides read TGTGCCAGCAGTCCACAGGTTCTGCGCGAGCAGTACTTC.

This chain links TRBV29-1 with TRBJ1-1; no clear D gene. Trimming removed 6 bases at V and 4 bases at J, with 18 bases between. Per the germline V gene, CDR1 is SQVTM and CDR2 is ANQGSEA. The CDR3 sequence is 14 residues long. The CDR3 is CSVFPTSVGTEAFF. CDR3 sequence (DNA): TGCAGCGTCTTCCCGACCAGTGTAGGCACTGAAGCTTTCTTT.